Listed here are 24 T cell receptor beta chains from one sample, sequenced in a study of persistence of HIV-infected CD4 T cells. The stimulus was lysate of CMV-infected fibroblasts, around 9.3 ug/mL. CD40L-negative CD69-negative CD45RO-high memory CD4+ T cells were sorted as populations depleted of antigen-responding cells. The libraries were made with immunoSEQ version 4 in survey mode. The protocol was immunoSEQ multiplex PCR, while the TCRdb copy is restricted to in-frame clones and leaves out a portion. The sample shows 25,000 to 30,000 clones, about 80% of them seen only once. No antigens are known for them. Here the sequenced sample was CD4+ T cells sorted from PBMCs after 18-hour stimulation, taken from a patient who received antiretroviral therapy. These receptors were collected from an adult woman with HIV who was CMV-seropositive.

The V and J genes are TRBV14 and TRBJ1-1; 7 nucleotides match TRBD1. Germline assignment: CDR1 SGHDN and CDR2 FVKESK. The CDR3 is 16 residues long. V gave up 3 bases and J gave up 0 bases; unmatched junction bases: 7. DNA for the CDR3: TGTGCCAGCAGCCACCTGGGAAGGGGGCTGAACACTGAAGCTTTCTTT. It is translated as CASSHLGRGLNTEAFF.

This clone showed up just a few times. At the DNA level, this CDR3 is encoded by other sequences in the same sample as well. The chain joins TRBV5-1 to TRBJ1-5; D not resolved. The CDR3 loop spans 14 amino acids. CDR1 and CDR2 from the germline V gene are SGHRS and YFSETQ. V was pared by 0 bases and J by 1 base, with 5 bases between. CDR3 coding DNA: TGCGCCAGCAGCTTGGAGGGAAGCAATCAGCCCCAGCATTTT. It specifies CASSLEGSNQPQHF. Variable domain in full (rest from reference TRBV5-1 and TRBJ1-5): KAGVTQTPRYLIKTRGQQVTLSCSPISGHRSVSWYQQTPGQGLQFLFEYFSETQRNKGNFPGRFSGRQFSNSRSEMNVSTLELGDSALYLCASSLEGSNQPQHFGDGTRLSIL.

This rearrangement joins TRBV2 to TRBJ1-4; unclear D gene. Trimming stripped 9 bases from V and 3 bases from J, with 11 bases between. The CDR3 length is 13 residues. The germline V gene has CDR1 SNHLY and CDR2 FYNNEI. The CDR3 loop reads CARNGGPNEKLFF. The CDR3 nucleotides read TGTGCCAGAAACGGAGGGCCTAATGAAAAACTGTTTTTT.

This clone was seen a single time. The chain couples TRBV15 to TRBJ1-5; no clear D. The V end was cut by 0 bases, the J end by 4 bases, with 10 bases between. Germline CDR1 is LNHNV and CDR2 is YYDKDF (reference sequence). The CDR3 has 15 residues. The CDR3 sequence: CATSRERQVNQPQHF. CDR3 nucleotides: TGTGCCACCAGCAGAGAGCGGCAGGTAAATCAGCCCCAGCATTTT.

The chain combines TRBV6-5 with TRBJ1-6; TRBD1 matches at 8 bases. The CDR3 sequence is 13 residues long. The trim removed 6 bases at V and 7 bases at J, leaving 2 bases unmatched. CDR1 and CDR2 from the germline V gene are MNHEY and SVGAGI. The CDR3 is CASRQGANSPLHF. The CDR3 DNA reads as TGTGCCAGCAGGCAGGGGGCAAATTCACCCCTCCACTTT.

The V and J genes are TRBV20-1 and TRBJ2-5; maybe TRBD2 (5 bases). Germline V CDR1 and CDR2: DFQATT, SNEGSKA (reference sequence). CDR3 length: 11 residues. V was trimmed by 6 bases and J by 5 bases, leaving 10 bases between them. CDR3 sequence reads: CSAPTGETQYF. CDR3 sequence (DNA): TGCAGTGCACCGACGGGGGAGACCCAGTACTTC.

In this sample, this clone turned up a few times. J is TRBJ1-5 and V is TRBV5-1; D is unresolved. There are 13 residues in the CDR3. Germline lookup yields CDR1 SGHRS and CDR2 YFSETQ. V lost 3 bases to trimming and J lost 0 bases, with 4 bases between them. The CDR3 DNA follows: TGCGCCAGCAGCTCCGATAGCAATCAGCCCCAGCATTTT. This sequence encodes CASSSDSNQPQHF. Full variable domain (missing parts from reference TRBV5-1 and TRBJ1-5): KAGVTQTPRYLIKTRGQQVTLSCSPISGHRSVSWYQQTPGQGLQFLFEYFSETQRNKGNFPGRFSGRQFSNSRSEMNVSTLELGDSALYLCASSSDSNQPQHFGDGTRLSIL.

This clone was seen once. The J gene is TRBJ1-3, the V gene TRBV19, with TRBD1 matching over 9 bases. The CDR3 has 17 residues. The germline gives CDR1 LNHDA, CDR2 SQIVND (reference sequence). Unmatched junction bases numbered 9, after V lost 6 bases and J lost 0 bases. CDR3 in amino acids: CASSRDRDSTSGNTIYF. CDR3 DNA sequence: TGTGCCAGTAGCCGGGACAGGGATAGTACCTCTGGAAACACCATATATTTT.

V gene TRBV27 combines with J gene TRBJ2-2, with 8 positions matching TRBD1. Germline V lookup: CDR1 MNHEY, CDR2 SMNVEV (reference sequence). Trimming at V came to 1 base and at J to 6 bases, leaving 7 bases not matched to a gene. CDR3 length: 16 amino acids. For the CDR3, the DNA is TGTGCCAGCAGTTTATTTGGGACAGGAACACCCGGGGAGCTGTTTTTT. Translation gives CASSLFGTGTPGELFF.

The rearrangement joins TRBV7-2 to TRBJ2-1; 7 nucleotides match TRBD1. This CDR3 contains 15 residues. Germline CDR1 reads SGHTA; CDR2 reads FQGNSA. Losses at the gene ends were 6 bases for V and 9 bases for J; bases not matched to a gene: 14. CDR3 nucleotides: TGTGCCAGCAGTTATCGGACAGGAGCTGGGGGTGAGCAGTTCTTC. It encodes CASSYRTGAGGEQFF.

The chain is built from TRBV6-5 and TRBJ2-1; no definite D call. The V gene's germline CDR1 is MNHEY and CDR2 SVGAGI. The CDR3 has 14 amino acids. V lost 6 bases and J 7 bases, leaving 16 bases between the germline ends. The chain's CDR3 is CASSSLRPSNEQFF. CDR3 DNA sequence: TGTGCCAGCAGCTCTTTGCGCCCATCGAATGAGCAGTTCTTC.

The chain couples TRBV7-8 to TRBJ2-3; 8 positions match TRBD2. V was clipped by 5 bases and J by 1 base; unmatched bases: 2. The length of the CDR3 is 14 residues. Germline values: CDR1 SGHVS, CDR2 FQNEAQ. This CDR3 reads CASSLSGGTDTQYF. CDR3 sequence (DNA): TGTGCCAGCAGCCTTAGCGGGGGCACAGATACGCAGTATTTT.

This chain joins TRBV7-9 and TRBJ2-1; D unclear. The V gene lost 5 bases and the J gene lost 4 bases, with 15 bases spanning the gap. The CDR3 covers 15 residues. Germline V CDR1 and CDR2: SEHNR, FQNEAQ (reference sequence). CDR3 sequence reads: CASSLRPDLYNEQFF. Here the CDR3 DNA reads TGTGCCAGCAGCCTCCGGCCTGATCTTTACAATGAGCAGTTCTTC.

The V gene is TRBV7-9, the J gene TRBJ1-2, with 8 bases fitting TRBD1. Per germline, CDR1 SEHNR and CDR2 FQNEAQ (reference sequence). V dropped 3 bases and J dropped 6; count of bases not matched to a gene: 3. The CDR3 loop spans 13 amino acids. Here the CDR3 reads CASSFQGAHGYTF. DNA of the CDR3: TGTGCCAGCAGCTTTCAGGGGGCGCATGGCTACACCTTC.

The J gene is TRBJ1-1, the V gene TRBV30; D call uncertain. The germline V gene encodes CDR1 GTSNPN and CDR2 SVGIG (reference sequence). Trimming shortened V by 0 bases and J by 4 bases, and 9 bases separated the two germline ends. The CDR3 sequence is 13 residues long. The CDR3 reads CAWSVAGSTEAFF. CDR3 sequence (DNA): TGTGCCTGGAGTGTAGCTGGCAGCACTGAAGCTTTCTTT. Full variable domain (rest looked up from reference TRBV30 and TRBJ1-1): SQTIHQWPATLVQPVGSPLSLECTVEGTSNPNLYWYRQAAGRGLQLLFYSVGIGQISSEVPQNLSASRPQDRQFILSSKKLLLSDSGFYLCAWSVAGSTEAFFGQGTRLTVV.

The CDR3 region has the DNA TGTGCCAGCAGGGCCCGGGGGGGGAGTTACAATGAGCAGTTCTTC. This translates into CASRARGGSYNEQFF. The rearrangement links TRBV5-4 to TRBJ2-1; TRBD2 agrees at 8 bases. This CDR3 region has 15 residues. Losses at the gene ends were 5 bases for V and 4 bases for J; bases not matched to a gene: 8. CDR1 is SGHNT and CDR2 is YYREEE in the germline V gene (reference sequence). Looking up the rest from reference TRBV5-4 and TRBJ2-1 gives the full variable domain: ETGVTQSPTHLIKTRGQQVTLRCSSQSGHNTVSWYQQALGQGPQFIFQYYREEENGRGNFPPRFSGLQFPNYSSELNVNALELDDSALYLCASRARGGSYNEQFFGPGTRLTVL.

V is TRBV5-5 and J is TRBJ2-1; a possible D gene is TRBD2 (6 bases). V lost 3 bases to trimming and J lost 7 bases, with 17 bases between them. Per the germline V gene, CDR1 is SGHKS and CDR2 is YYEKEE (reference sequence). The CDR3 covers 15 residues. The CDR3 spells CASSWVGGRGNEQFF. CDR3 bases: TGTGCCAGCAGCTGGGTGGGGGGACGGGGAAATGAGCAGTTCTTC.

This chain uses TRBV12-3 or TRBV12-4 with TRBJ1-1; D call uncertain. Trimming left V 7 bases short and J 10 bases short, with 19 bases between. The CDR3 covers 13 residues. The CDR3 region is CASTPKTKLAAFF. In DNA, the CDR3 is TGTGCCAGCACCCCCAAGACCAAATTAGCAGCTTTCTTT.

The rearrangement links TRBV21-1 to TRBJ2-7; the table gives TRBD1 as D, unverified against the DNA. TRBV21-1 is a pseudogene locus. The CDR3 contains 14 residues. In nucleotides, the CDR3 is TGTGCCAGCAGCAAAAGGACAAAACCCTACGAGCAGTACGTC. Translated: CASSKRTKPYEQYV.

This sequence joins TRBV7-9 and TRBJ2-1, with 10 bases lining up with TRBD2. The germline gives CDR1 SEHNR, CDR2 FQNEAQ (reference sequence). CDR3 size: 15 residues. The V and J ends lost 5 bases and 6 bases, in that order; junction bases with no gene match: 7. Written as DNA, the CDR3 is TGTGCCAGCAGCCCAAGCGGGGGGGCGATCAATGAGCAGTTCTTC. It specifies CASSPSGGAINEQFF.

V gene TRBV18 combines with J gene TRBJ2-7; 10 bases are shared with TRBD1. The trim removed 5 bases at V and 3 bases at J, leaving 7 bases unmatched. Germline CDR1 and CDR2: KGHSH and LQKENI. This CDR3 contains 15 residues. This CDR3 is CASSADRGGLYEQYF. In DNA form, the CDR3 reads TGTGCCAGCTCAGCGGACAGGGGGGGACTCTACGAGCAGTACTTC.

CDR3 residues: CSRCPREKDPRRGYTF. Written as DNA, the CDR3 is TGCTCGCGCTGCCCGCGCGAAAAGGATCCCCGACGGGGCTACACCTTC. The V gene is TRBV5-1, the J gene TRBJ1-2; no definite D call. The germline V gene has CDR1 SGHRS and CDR2 YFSETQ. The CDR3 has 16 amino acids.

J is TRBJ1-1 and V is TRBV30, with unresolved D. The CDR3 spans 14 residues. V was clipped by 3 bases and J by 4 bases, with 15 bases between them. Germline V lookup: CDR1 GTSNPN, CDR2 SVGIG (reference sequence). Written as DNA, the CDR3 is TGTGCCTGGAGCCTGGAACCACGCGGCACTGAAGCTTTCTTT. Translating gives CAWSLEPRGTEAFF.

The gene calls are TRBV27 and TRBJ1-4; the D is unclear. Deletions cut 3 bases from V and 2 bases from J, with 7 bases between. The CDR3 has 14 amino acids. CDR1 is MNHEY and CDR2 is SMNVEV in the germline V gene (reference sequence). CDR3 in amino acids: CASSFGSTNEKLFF. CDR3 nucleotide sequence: TGTGCCAGCAGTTTTGGGTCCACTAATGAAAAACTGTTTTTT.